The rows below give T cell receptor beta chains drawn from one sample of a study of OX40 agonist ivuxolimab in advanced cancers. Assay: immunoSEQ multiplex PCR; the TCRdb copy retains only in-frame clones and omits some. The table lists 70,000 to 95,000 clones, 65% to 90% of them singletons, with approximately 1.9% in the top ten. Here the sequenced sample was CD4+ or CD8+ T cells sorted from blood, taken in a trial of the OX40 agonist ivuxolimab. The receptors shown here come from an adult with an advanced solid tumor such as melanoma, head and neck, liver or kidney cancer. Both conserved end residues are part of each CDR3.

v_call: TRBV7-2
j_call: TRBJ1-3
cdr3_aa: CASSLGAPHSGNTIYF

v_call: TRBV7-3
j_call: TRBJ2-3
cdr3_aa: CASSRQGTDTDTQYF

v_call: TRBV7-3
j_call: TRBJ2-7
cdr3_aa: CASSLGQPGTYEQYF

v_call: TRBV5-8
j_call: TRBJ2-5
cdr3_aa: CASRHIRQGQETQYF

v_call: TRBV2
j_call: TRBJ2-1
cdr3_aa: CVFPARGGGNEQFF

v_call: TRBV28
j_call: TRBJ2-7
cdr3_aa: CASRTGVTKQYF

v_call: TRBV6-1
j_call: TRBJ2-1
cdr3_aa: CASRLGGEQFF

v_call: TRBV5-4
j_call: TRBJ2-1
cdr3_aa: CASSLGGVGYNEQFF

v_call: TRBV7-8
j_call: TRBJ1-5
cdr3_aa: CASSFSRDNQPQHF

v_call: TRBV7-2
j_call: TRBJ2-4
cdr3_aa: CASSRRTGTGKNIQYF

v_call: TRBV7-9
j_call: TRBJ1-4
cdr3_aa: CASSQNSGEKLFF

v_call: TRBV9
j_call: TRBJ2-3
cdr3_aa: CASSVDANTQYF

v_call: TRBV5-1
j_call: TRBJ1-6
cdr3_aa: CASSPIYGNSPLHF

v_call: TRBV11-2
j_call: TRBJ2-1
cdr3_aa: CASSSRTSGRGEQFF

v_call: TRBV7-2
j_call: TRBJ2-2
cdr3_aa: CASSLVATGGSGELFF

v_call: TRBV2
j_call: TRBJ1-1
cdr3_aa: CASSDTGWQNTEAFF

v_call: TRBV9
j_call: TRBJ2-2
cdr3_aa: CASSPRPAGELFF

v_call: TRBV11-3
j_call: TRBJ2-3
cdr3_aa: CASGRGAADTQYF

v_call: TRBV28
j_call: TRBJ1-2
cdr3_aa: CASSPSGLTGHGYTF

v_call: TRBV27
j_call: TRBJ2-5
cdr3_aa: CASSFASGVAQTQYF

v_call: TRBV7-7
j_call: TRBJ2-5
cdr3_aa: CASSQQGVKETQYF

v_call: TRBV9
j_call: TRBJ2-1
cdr3_aa: CASSPDSGSYNEQFF

v_call: TRBV25-1
j_call: TRBJ2-7
cdr3_aa: CASSELGTREQYF

v_call: TRBV7-2
j_call: TRBJ2-5
cdr3_aa: CASSLQMGTAQETQYF

v_call: TRBV28
j_call: TRBJ2-5
cdr3_aa: CASSFPGTGLQETQYF

v_call: TRBV19
j_call: TRBJ2-6
cdr3_aa: CATRGSGNAGANVLTF

v_call: TRBV7-3
j_call: TRBJ1-5
cdr3_aa: CASSIQSNQPQHF

v_call: TRBV28
j_call: TRBJ2-1
cdr3_aa: CASSLWSLMNGDYNEQFF

v_call: TRBV5-1
j_call: TRBJ1-2
cdr3_aa: CASSPGRNYGYTF

v_call: TRBV27
j_call: TRBJ2-1
cdr3_aa: CASSSPAGGSYNEQFF

v_call: TRBV6-4
j_call: TRBJ2-1
cdr3_aa: CASSPRPGGEQFF

v_call: TRBV27
j_call: TRBJ2-3
cdr3_aa: CASSFINTQYF

v_call: TRBV5-1
j_call: TRBJ2-7
cdr3_aa: CASGGGPYEQYF

v_call: TRBV6-5
j_call: TRBJ2-7
cdr3_aa: CASSYGGGREQYF

v_call: TRBV2
j_call: TRBJ1-2
cdr3_aa: CASRGGVSSYGYTF

v_call: TRBV7-9
j_call: TRBJ2-1
cdr3_aa: CASSLGQGVQFF

v_call: TRBV29-1
j_call: TRBJ1-2
cdr3_aa: CSVGEGYGYTF

v_call: TRBV5-5
j_call: TRBJ1-3
cdr3_aa: CASSRRTGDGNTIYF

v_call: TRBV5-6
j_call: TRBJ2-7
cdr3_aa: CASSFYIRDRDYEQYF

v_call: TRBV7-9
j_call: TRBJ2-5
cdr3_aa: CASSLEGQGGTQYF

v_call: TRBV12-5
j_call: TRBJ2-2
cdr3_aa: CASGLYPNTGELFF

v_call: TRBV5-1
j_call: TRBJ1-6
cdr3_aa: CASSLVGDRGSPLHF

v_call: TRBV18
j_call: TRBJ2-7
cdr3_aa: CASSSQGVRSEQYF

v_call: TRBV28
j_call: TRBJ2-5
cdr3_aa: CASSLTGGGQETQYF

v_call: TRBV19
j_call: TRBJ2-2
cdr3_aa: CASSRGLAFNTGELFF

v_call: TRBV5-1
j_call: TRBJ2-1
cdr3_aa: CASSFRTTQSEQFF

v_call: TRBV15
j_call: TRBJ2-7
cdr3_aa: CATSRAFREQYF

v_call: TRBV28
j_call: TRBJ2-1
cdr3_aa: CASSLLSSGSSDNEQFF

v_call: TRBV2
j_call: TRBJ2-3
cdr3_aa: CASSERQGLRRTDTQYF

v_call: TRBV28
j_call: TRBJ2-7
cdr3_aa: CASSSSYEQYF

v_call: TRBV7-5
j_call: TRBJ2-3
cdr3_aa: CASSLSTGAHTQYF

v_call: TRBV4-3
j_call: TRBJ2-7
cdr3_aa: CASGAGGYEQYF

v_call: TRBV4-3
j_call: TRBJ2-7
cdr3_aa: CASSQWTGTREQYF

v_call: TRBV11-2
j_call: TRBJ1-3
cdr3_aa: CASSSYSNSGNTIYF

v_call: TRBV19
j_call: TRBJ1-4
cdr3_aa: CASSINGATTNEKLFF

v_call: TRBV18
j_call: TRBJ1-5
cdr3_aa: CASSPKGKGDQPQHF

v_call: TRBV5-6
j_call: TRBJ2-3
cdr3_aa: CASSFRPDRGRTDTQYF

v_call: TRBV7-9
j_call: TRBJ1-1
cdr3_aa: CASRDRGRTEAFF

v_call: TRBV7-2
j_call: TRBJ2-1
cdr3_aa: CASKGQGYYNEQFF

v_call: TRBV7-3
j_call: TRBJ2-5
cdr3_aa: CASSLGWRGTQETQYF